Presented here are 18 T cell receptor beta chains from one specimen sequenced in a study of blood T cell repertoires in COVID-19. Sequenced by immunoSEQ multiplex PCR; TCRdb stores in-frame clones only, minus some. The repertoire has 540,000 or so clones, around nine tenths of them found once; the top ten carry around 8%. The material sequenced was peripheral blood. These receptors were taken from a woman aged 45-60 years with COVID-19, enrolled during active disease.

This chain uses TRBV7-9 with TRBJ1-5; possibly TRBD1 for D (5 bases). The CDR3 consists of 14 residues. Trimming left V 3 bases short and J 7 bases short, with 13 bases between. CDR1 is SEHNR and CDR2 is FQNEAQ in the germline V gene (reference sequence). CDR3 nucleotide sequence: TGTGCCAGCAGCTTTCAGGGTGATAACCAGCCCCAGCATTTT. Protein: CASSFQGDNQPQHF.

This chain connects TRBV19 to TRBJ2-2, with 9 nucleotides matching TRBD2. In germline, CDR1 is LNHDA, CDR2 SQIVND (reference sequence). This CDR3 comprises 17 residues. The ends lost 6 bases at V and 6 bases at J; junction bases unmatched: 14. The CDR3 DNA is TGTGCCAGTAGAACTGACGGGTCGGCGGGGGGGGCCGGGGAGCTGTTTTTT. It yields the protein CASRTDGSAGGAGELFF.

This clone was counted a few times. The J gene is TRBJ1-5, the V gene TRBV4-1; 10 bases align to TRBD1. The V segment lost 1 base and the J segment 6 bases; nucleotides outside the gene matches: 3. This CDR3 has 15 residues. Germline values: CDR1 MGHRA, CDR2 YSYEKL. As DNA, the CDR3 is TGCGCCAGCAGCCAAGTACGGGACAGGGGTCAGCCCCAGCATTTT. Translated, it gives CASSQVRDRGQPQHF.

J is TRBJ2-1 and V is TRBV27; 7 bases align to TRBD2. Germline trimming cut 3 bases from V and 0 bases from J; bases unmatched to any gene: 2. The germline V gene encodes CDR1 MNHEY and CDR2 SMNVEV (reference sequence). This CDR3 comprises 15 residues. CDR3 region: CASSFGGGSYNEQFF. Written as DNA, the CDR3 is TGTGCCAGCAGTTTTGGCGGGGGCTCCTACAATGAGCAGTTCTTC.

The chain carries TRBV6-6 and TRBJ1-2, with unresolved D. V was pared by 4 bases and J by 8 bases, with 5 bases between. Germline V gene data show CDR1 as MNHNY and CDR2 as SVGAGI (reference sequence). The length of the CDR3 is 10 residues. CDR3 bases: TGTGCCAGCAGTTGGCAAGGCTACACCTTC. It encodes CASSWQGYTF.

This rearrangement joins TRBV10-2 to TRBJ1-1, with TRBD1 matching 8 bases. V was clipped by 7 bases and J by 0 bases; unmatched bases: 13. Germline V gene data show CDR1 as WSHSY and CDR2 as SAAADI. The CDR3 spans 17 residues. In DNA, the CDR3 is TGCGCCAGCACCTCGGACAGGGTGTCAACTCTGAACACTGAAGCTTTCTTT. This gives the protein CASTSDRVSTLNTEAFF.

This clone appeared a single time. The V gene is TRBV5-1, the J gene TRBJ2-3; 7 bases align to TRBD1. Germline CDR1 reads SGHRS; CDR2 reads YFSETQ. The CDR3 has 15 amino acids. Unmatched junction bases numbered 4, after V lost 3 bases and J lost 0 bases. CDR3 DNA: TGCGCCAGCAGCTCGCGGACAGGTAGCACAGATACGCAGTATTTT. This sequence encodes CASSSRTGSTDTQYF.

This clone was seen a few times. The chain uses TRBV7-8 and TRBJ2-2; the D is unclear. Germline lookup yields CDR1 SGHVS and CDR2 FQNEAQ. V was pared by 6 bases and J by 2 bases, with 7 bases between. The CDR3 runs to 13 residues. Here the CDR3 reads CASRFINTGELFF. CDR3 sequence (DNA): TGTGCCAGCAGATTTATAAACACCGGGGAGCTGTTTTTT.

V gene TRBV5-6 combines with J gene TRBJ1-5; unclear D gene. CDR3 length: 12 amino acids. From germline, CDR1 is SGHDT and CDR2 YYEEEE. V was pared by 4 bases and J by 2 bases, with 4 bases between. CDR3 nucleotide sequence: TGTGCCAGCAGCGCGGGCAATCAGCCCCAGCATTTT. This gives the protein CASSAGNQPQHF.

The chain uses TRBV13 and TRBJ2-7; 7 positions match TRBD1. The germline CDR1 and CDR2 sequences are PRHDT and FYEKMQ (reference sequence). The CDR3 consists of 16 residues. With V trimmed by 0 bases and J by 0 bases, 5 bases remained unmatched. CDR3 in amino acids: CASSLGGTASSYEQYF. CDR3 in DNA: TGTGCCAGCAGCTTAGGTGGGACAGCGAGCTCCTACGAGCAGTACTTC. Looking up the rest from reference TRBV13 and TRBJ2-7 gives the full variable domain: AAGVIQSPRHLIKEKRETATLKCYPIPRHDTVYWYQQGPGQDPQFLISFYEKMQSDKGSIPDRFSAQQFSDYHSELNMSSLELGDSALYFCASSLGGTASSYEQYFGPGTRLTVT.

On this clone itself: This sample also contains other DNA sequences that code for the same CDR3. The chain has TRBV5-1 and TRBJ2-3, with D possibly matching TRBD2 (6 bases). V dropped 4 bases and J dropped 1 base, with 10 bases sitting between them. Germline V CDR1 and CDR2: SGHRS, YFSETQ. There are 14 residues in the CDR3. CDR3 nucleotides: TGCGCCAGCAGCCTAGTAGCGGGCACAGATACGCAGTATTTT. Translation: CASSLVAGTDTQYF.

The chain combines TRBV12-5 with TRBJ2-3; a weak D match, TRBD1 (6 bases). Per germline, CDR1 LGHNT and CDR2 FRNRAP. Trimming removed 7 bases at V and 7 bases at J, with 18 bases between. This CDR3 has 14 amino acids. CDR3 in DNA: TGTGCTAGTGCCCCCGACAGGCCTCTTTATACGCAGTATTTT. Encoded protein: CASAPDRPLYTQYF.

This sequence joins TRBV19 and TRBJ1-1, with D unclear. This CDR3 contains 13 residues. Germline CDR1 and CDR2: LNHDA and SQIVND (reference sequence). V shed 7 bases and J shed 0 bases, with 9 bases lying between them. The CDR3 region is CASNEPMNTEAFF. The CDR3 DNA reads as TGTGCCAGTAACGAGCCGATGAACACTGAAGCTTTCTTT.

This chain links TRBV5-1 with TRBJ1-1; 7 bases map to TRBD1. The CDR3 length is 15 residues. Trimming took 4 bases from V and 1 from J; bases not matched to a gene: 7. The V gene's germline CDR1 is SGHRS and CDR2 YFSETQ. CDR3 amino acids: CASSGNRGKNTEAFF. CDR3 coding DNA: TGCGCCAGCAGCGGAAACAGGGGAAAGAACACTGAAGCTTTCTTT.

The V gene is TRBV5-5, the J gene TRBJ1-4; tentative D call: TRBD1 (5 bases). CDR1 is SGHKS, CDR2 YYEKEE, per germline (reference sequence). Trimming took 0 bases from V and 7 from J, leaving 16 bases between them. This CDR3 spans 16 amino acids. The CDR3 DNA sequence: TGTGCCAGCAGCTTGGTAAGGGGACTAACGAGTGAAAAACTGTTTTTT. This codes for CASSLVRGLTSEKLFF.

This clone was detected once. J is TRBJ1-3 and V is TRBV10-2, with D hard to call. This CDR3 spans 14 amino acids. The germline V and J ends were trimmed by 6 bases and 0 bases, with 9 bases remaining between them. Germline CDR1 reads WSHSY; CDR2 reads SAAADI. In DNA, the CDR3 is TGCGCCAGCAGCGCTTCGGGCTCTGGAAACACCATATATTTT. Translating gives CASSASGSGNTIYF.

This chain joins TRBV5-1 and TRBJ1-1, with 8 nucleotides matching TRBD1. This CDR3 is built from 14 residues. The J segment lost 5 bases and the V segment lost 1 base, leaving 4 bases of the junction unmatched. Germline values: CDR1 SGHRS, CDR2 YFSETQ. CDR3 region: CASSLSGGDTEAFF. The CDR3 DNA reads TGCGCCAGCAGCTTGTCAGGGGGCGATACTGAAGCTTTCTTT.

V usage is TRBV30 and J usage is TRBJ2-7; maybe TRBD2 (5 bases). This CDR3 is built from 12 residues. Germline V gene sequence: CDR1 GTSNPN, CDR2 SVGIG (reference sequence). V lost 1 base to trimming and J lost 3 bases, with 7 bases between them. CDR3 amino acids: CAWSGAGYEQYF. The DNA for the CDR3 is TGTGCCTGGAGTGGGGCGGGCTACGAGCAGTACTTC.